Following are 13 T cell receptor beta chains from one sample sequenced in a study of blood T cell repertoires in COVID-19. Produced via immunoSEQ multiplex PCR; TCRdb's table is partial and in-frame only. The sample has 45,000 to 55,000 clones, less than 90% seen once. The sequencing input was peripheral blood. These receptors originate from a human donor in a cohort sampled during active COVID-19.

V and J are TRBV6-6 and TRBJ1-2; D might be TRBD1 (5 bases). CDR1 is MNHNY, CDR2 SVGAGI, per germline (reference sequence). Trimming left V 6 bases short and J 4 bases short, with 12 bases between. The length of the CDR3 is 13 residues. In DNA, the CDR3 is TGTGCCAGCAGGCCAGGGTTAGTCTATGGCTACACCTTC. Translated: CASRPGLVYGYTF.

The chain is built from TRBV11-3 and TRBJ2-1; possibly TRBD1 for D (6 bases). The CDR3 totals 13 residues. Trimming removed 5 bases from V and 4 bases from J, with 9 bases in between. In germline, CDR1 is SGHNT, CDR2 YENEEA. In DNA, the CDR3 is TGTGCCAGCAGCCCAGGACAGTACAATGAGCAGTTCTTC. This sequence encodes CASSPGQYNEQFF.

The chain is built from TRBV19 and TRBJ2-1, with a tentative D call TRBD2 (6 bases). The CDR3 is 14 residues long. Trimming left V 8 bases short and J 7 bases short, with 18 bases between. In germline, CDR1 is LNHDA, CDR2 SQIVND (reference sequence). The CDR3 DNA sequence: TGTGCCAGTCACCCGCGGGGTGAAGGGAATGAGCAGTTCTTC. Translating it yields CASHPRGEGNEQFF.

The CDR3 DNA is TGTGCCATCAGTGAGAGGGGAGGGGGATCGAACACTGAAGCTTTCTTT. This codes for CAISERGGGSNTEAFF. This chain connects TRBV10-3 to TRBJ1-1, with D perhaps matching TRBD1 (6 bases). Germline CDR1 reads ENHRY; CDR2 reads SYGVKD. V was pared by 2 bases and J by 1 base, with 14 bases between. The CDR3 is 16 residues long.

The chain combines TRBV25-1 with TRBJ1-4, with 7 positions matching TRBD1. Germline values: CDR1 MGHDK, CDR2 SYGVNS. The CDR3 spans 14 residues. Losses at the gene ends were 6 bases for V and 5 bases for J; bases not matched to a gene: 6. In DNA form, the CDR3 reads TGTGCCAGCAGAGGGGGACAGAGAAATGAAAAACTGTTTTTT. It encodes CASRGGQRNEKLFF.

About this clone: Additional DNA sequences in this sample encode the identical CDR3. This rearrangement joins TRBV29-1 to TRBJ1-3; possible D gene TRBD1, 5 bases. Trimming left V 3 bases short and J 1 base short, with 16 bases between. The CDR3 consists of 16 residues. The germline V gene has CDR1 SQVTM and CDR2 ANQGSEA. The chain's CDR3 is CSVDAGGGGSGNTIYF. The CDR3 coding sequence is TGCAGCGTTGACGCGGGGGGTGGGGGATCTGGAAACACCATATATTTT.

V and J are TRBV30 and TRBJ2-2, with 9 bases identical to TRBD1. The CDR3 sequence is 16 residues long. The germline CDR1 and CDR2 sequences are GTSNPN and SVGIG (reference sequence). V shed 3 bases and J 2 bases; nucleotides not matched to a gene: 7. The CDR3 region has the DNA TGTGCCTGGAGCCTCAGACAGGGGGTTAACACCGGGGAGCTGTTTTTT. It specifies CAWSLRQGVNTGELFF.

The CDR3 is CASSLLAGATGYTF. The CDR3 coding sequence is TGTGCCAGCAGCTTGTTGGCAGGGGCTACTGGCTACACCTTC. The chain joins TRBV7-8 to TRBJ1-2, with TRBD1 as a possible D gene (6 bases). Germline loops: CDR1 SGHVS, CDR2 FQNEAQ. Trimming took 3 bases from V and 7 from J, leaving 15 bases between them. CDR3 length: 14 amino acids.

This chain links TRBV24-1 with TRBJ2-3, with unresolved D. The CDR3 contains 16 residues. Deletions cut 3 bases from V and 0 bases from J, with 12 bases between. The germline V gene encodes CDR1 KGHDR and CDR2 SFDVKD. CDR3 DNA sequence: TGTGCCACCAGTGATCCTCGACTCGGTAGCACAGATACGCAGTATTTT. Translated: CATSDPRLGSTDTQYF.

This sequence joins TRBV24-1 and TRBJ2-3, with D tentatively TRBD1 (6 bases). V was clipped by 4 bases and J by 8 bases, with 18 bases between them. The germline gives CDR1 KGHDR, CDR2 SFDVKD. The CDR3 covers 15 residues. Written as DNA, the CDR3 is TGTGCCACCAGTGAGCCCAGGGGTCCCCAAGGTACGCAGTATTTT. Amino acids: CATSEPRGPQGTQYF.

The CDR3 loop reads CASSPGQNHNQPQHF. The CDR3 region has the DNA TGTGCCAGCAGCCCCGGACAGAACCACAATCAGCCCCAGCATTTT. V is TRBV9 and J is TRBJ1-5; possibly TRBD1 for D (6 bases). Between the trimmed V and J ends, which lost 4 bases and 3 bases, there was a span of 14 bases. Germline assignment: CDR1 SGDLS and CDR2 YYNGEE. There are 15 residues in the CDR3.

This clone was seen only once. The rearrangement joins TRBV28 to TRBJ2-3, with 15 nucleotides matching TRBD2. Trimming took 7 bases from V and 4 from J; bases not matched to a gene: 18. The CDR3 has 20 amino acids. CDR1 and CDR2 from the germline V gene are MDHEN and SYDVKM. CDR3 protein: CASTQPWTSGRAPVPDTQYF. CDR3 DNA: TGTGCCAGCACCCAGCCTTGGACTAGCGGGAGGGCACCCGTCCCAGATACGCAGTATTTT.

The V call is TRBV18, the J call TRBJ1-2; D not certain. The CDR3 runs 14 residues. V was trimmed by 2 bases and J by 2 bases, leaving 9 bases between them. Germline V gene sequence: CDR1 KGHSH, CDR2 LQKENI. CDR3 sequence reads: CASSPSGGNYGYTF. The CDR3 nucleotides are TGTGCCAGCTCACCATCAGGAGGGAACTATGGCTACACCTTC.